The next 11 T cell receptor beta chains were all read from a single sample in a study of post-analysis software for immune sequencing data (dated by TCRdb to 2013 to 2016). For these TCRs, the target antigens are not known. Libraries came from PCR. TCRdb names Illumina HiSeq 2500 as the instrument used. To reduce PCR and sequencing biases, unique molecular identifiers were incorporated into the TCR beta cDNA libraries. TCRdb cleaned the public reads at Q25 with fastp, built clones with MiXCR and kept in-frame beta chains. CDR3 protein sequences are deduplicated, and each keeps its most common genes and DNA. This sample is represented by approximately 730,000 distinct CDR3 sequences; 46% of them were singletons. The ten biggest clones cover roughly 4.9% of the sample. General conclusions and limits of the study: About five TRBV segments, including TRBV5-6, TRBV5-1 and TRBV20-1, were significantly more frequent in patients than controls.

Sequencing used blood. These TCRs come from a girl between 10 and 17 years old with multiple sclerosis.

In DNA, the CDR3 is TGTGCCAGCAGCCCCATCCCCCCTAGCGGGAGGGTGGGGTATACGCAGTATTTT. This gives the protein CASSPIPPSGRVGYTQYF. This chain connects TRBV7-3 to TRBJ2-3, with 12 bases that match TRBD2. The CDR3 is 18 amino acids. Unmatched junction bases numbered 16, after V lost 5 bases and J lost 7 bases. Germline CDR1 is SGHTA and CDR2 is FQGTGA.

This chain connects TRBV5-1 to TRBJ2-7, with 7 bases that match TRBD1. The CDR3 length is 15 residues. J was trimmed by 3 bases and V by 0 bases; bases with no gene match: 6. Germline V gene data show CDR1 as SGHRS and CDR2 as YFSETQ. The chain's CDR3 is CASSLASGQDYEQYF. CDR3 nucleotides: TGCGCCAGCAGCTTGGCTAGTGGACAGGACTACGAGCAGTACTTC.

This chain uses TRBV12-3 or TRBV12-4 with TRBJ2-5; D is possibly TRBD1 (7 bases). V lost 6 bases to trimming and J lost 11 bases, with 22 bases between them. CDR3 length: 14 amino acids. The CDR3 loop reads CASRLQGGLGEQYF. The CDR3 DNA follows: TGTGCCAGCAGGCTTCAGGGGGGTCTCGGGGAGCAGTACTTC.

The rearrangement links TRBV4-1 to TRBJ2-7; the match to TRBD2 covers 7 bases. Germline CDR1 and CDR2: MGHRA and YSYEKL. V was pared by 2 bases and J by 3 bases, with 16 bases of the junction left unmatched. The CDR3 runs 18 residues. CDR3 in DNA: TGCGCCAGCAGCCAACAAACCCTGGGACTAACGGGTATCTACGAGCAGTACTTC. Translation gives CASSQQTLGLTGIYEQYF.

The chain links TRBV7-2 to TRBJ2-5, with D unresolved. The CDR3 loop spans 14 amino acids. V shed 5 bases and J shed 11 bases, with 21 bases lying between them. Per the germline V gene, CDR1 is SGHTA and CDR2 is FQGNSA. The CDR3 loop is CASSGRGSWDEQYF. CDR3 DNA: TGTGCCAGCAGCGGCCGTGGTAGCTGGGATGAGCAGTACTTC.

J is TRBJ2-7 and V is TRBV6-6; perhaps TRBD1 as D (6 bases). V was trimmed by 5 bases and J by 3 bases, leaving 8 bases between them. The CDR3 covers 12 residues. Germline CDR1 reads MNHNY; CDR2 reads SVGAGI (reference sequence). Here the CDR3 reads CASSRGFYEQYF. The CDR3 nucleotides are TGTGCCAGCAGTAGGGGGTTCTACGAGCAGTACTTC.

The chain employs TRBV7-2 and TRBJ2-7, with D perhaps assigned TRBD1 or TRBD2 (5 bases each). Germline loops: CDR1 SGHTA, CDR2 FQGNSA. V was cut by 5 bases and J by 5 bases, with 22 bases left in between. This CDR3 region has 16 residues. CDR3 DNA: TGTGCCAGCAGCCAACCAGGGACCGTATTCGGTCACGAGCAGTACTTC. Amino acid sequence: CASSQPGTVFGHEQYF.

This clonotype was counted between two and nine times. The chain uses TRBV5-6 and TRBJ1-5; D gene unclear. Germline assignment: CDR1 SGHDT and CDR2 YYEEEE. The CDR3 runs 19 residues. Trimming pared 2 bases from V and 4 bases from J, leaving 25 bases between. The CDR3 sequence: CASSLYAVGYREQNQPQHF. The CDR3 region has the DNA TGTGCCAGCAGCTTATATGCGGTGGGATACCGGGAGCAAAATCAGCCCCAGCATTTT.

This sequence joins TRBV6-5 and TRBJ2-5; D uncertain. Germline V gives CDR1 MNHEY, CDR2 SVGAGI. V was pared by 10 bases and J by 2 bases, with 14 bases between. CDR3 length: 13 residues. CDR3 sequence: CATQPNLQETQYF. For the CDR3, the DNA is TGTGCCACCCAGCCCAACCTACAAGAGACCCAGTACTTC.

Only a few counts were recorded for this clonotype. The chain recombines TRBV6-1 with TRBJ2-1, with 7 bases lining up with TRBD2. CDR1 MNHNS and CDR2 SASEGT come from the germline V gene. The CDR3 consists of 13 residues. After removal of 4 bases from V and 9 bases from J, the junction contained 6 bases not matched to a gene. This CDR3 reads CASSAGTTLEQFF. The CDR3 coding sequence is TGTGCCAGCAGTGCCGGGACTACCCTTGAGCAGTTCTTC.

The chain recombines TRBV30 with TRBJ2-1; D is unclear. Deletions cut 2 bases from V and 4 bases from J, with 6 bases between. The germline V gene has CDR1 GTSNPN and CDR2 SVGIG (reference sequence). This CDR3 spans 12 amino acids. The CDR3 DNA is TGTGCCTGGAGTCGCACGTACAATGAGCAGTTCTTC. Translated, it gives CAWSRTYNEQFF. The complete variable domain, with remaining parts taken from reference TRBV30 and TRBJ2-1, reads SQTIHQWPATLVQPVGSPLSLECTVEGTSNPNLYWYRQAAGRGLQLLFYSVGIGQISSEVPQNLSASRPQDRQFILSSKKLLLSDSGFYLCAWSRTYNEQFFGPGTRLTVL.